These T cell receptor beta chains were read from a single sample in a study of glioma-infiltrating T cells after dendritic cell vaccination. The method was immunoSEQ multiplex PCR; TCRdb's version includes in-frame clones alone and lacks a portion of them. The sample shows more than 95,000 clones, 81% of them seen only once. Material: blood, obtained before dendritic cell vaccination. These receptors all stem from a human donor with glioblastoma. The CDR3 runs from the conserved cysteine through the conserved F or W. Each record gives: J gene, V gene, D gene, clone size, CDR3 DNA, CDR3 protein. A D gene is named only where the DNA matches it firmly. Clone sizes are given selectively: once, few, many, or a class where the clone is expanded.

>TRBJ1-1|TRBV12-5|.|.
TGTGCTAGTGGTTCCCCCCTTGGGCGAGCTTTCTTT
CASGSPLGRAFF
>TRBJ1-1|TRBV10-3|.|.
TGTGCCATCAGTGCGGACACGGCGAACACTGAAGCTTTCTTT
CAISADTANTEAFF
>TRBJ1-1|TRBV4-2|.|.
TGTGCCAGCAGCCAAATGAAGCGACAGTCCACTGAAGCTTTCTTT
CASSQMKRQSTEAFF
>TRBJ2-7|TRBV5-1|.|once
TGCGCCAGCAGCTTGGGCCTAGCCGGGACCTACGAGCAGTACTTC
CASSLGLAGTYEQYF
>TRBJ2-7|TRBV27|TRBD1|.
TGTGCCAGCAGTTTCACAGGGACAGAATTAAACGAGCAGTACTTC
CASSFTGTELNEQYF
>TRBJ1-3|TRBV7-8|TRBD1|.
TGTGCCAGCACCACTACTAGGGGGCAGCGCTCTGGAAACACCATATATTTT
CASTTTRGQRSGNTIYF
>TRBJ2-3|TRBV7-2|.|.
TGTGCCAGCAGTCGACCGACTGATACACGCACAGATACGCAGTATTTT
CASSRPTDTRTDTQYF
>TRBJ1-1|TRBV27|.|.
TGTGCCAGCAGTTTACCGGGTCGTGAAGCTTTCTTT
CASSLPGREAFF
>TRBJ2-5|TRBV6-4|.|.
TGTGCCAGCAGCGCGTCCCCCGGAGGCCAAGAGACCCAGTACTTC
CASSASPGGQETQYF
>TRBJ1-2|TRBV9|.|.
TGTGCCAGCAGCGTAGGGAGCGGGTCCTATGGCTACACCTTC
CASSVGSGSYGYTF
>TRBJ2-5|TRBV9|TRBD1|.
TGTGCCAGCAGCGTACAGACCGGGACAGGGTACTTC
CASSVQTGTGYF
>TRBJ2-7|TRBV28|TRBD2|.
TGTGCCAGCAGTCCCACCAAGTTAGCGGGGGGGGCCTACGAGCAGTACTTC
CASSPTKLAGGAYEQYF
>TRBJ1-5|TRBV10-2|TRBD1|.
TGCGCCAGCAGACCGGACAGGGCGGGAAATCAGCCCCAGCATTTT
CASRPDRAGNQPQHF
>TRBJ2-1|TRBV29-1|TRBD2|.
TGCAGCGTTGAACGGACTAGCGGGGGGATCGATGAGCAGTTCTTC
CSVERTSGGIDEQFF
>TRBJ1-5|TRBV7-2|.|.
TGTGCCAGCAGCCCGGGCGGGGGTGGCAATCAGCCCCAGCATTTT
CASSPGGGGNQPQHF
>TRBJ1-1|TRBV7-4|.|.
TGTGCCAGCAGCGGAATGGGGGGAGGGGGATGGATGAACACTGAAGCTTTCTTT
CASSGMGGGGWMNTEAFF
>TRBJ1-2|TRBV19|.|.
TGTGCCAGTAGCACTACAGGGTTCTATGGCTACACCTTC
CASSTTGFYGYTF